The entry below describes one T cell receptor beta chain. Antigen specificity is unknown. Looked up from germline, CDR1 is MNHNY and CDR2 is SVGAGI (reference sequence). The CDR3 spans 13 residues. The V gene lost 2 bases and the J gene lost 4 bases, with 8 bases spanning the gap. This record belongs to a study of OX40 agonist ivuxolimab in advanced cancers. General study findings and limits: Blood T cells, both CD4+ and CD8+, expanded clonally by week 6 at 0.1 to 3.0 mg/kg.

Clones were read by immunoSEQ multiplex PCR, and TCRdb kept only the in-frame ones, dropping some. In the table there are 45,000 to 60,000 clones, more than 70% of which are singletons. The clonotype comes from an adult with an advanced solid tumor such as melanoma, head and neck, liver or kidney cancer. The sample here was CD4+ or CD8+ T cells sorted from blood, taken in a trial of the OX40 agonist ivuxolimab. The chain joins TRBV6-6 to TRBJ1-1, with unresolved D. The CDR3: CASSYRVGTEAFF. In DNA, the CDR3 is TGTGCCAGCAGTTACAGGGTAGGCACTGAAGCTTTCTTT.